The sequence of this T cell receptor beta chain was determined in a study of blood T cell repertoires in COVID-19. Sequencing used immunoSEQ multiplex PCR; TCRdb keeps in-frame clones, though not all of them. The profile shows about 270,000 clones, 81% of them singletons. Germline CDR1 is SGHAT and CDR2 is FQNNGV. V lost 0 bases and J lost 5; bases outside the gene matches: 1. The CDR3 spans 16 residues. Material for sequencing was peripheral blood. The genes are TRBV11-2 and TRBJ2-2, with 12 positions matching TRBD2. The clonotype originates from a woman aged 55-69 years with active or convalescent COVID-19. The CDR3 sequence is CASSLDLAGGTGELFF. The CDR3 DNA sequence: TGTGCCAGCAGCTTAGATCTAGCGGGGGGGACCGGGGAGCTGTTTTTT.